This T cell receptor (beta chain) was recovered during a study of blood T cell repertoires in COVID-19. The CDR3 has 15 amino acids. V shed 1 base and J shed 0 bases, with 9 bases lying between them. Looked up from germline, CDR1 is SGHVS and CDR2 is FQNEAQ. Here immunoSEQ multiplex PCR was the method, and the copy in TCRdb shows in-frame clones only, minus some. The sample records 400,000 to 500,000 clones, roughly 90% being singletons. This study enrolled people aged about 18 to 100 from about two dozen US geographic areas. Participant-given clinical history determined each cohort assignment. The source is a woman younger than 35 who had been exposed to COVID-19. The specimen sequenced was PBMCs or T cells enriched from blood (not recorded which). This chain links TRBV7-8 with TRBJ1-1; tentative D call: TRBD1 (5 bases). The CDR3 DNA is TGTGCCAGCAGCTTAGTCGGGGGACTGAACACTGAAGCTTTCTTT. Amino acid sequence: CASSLVGGLNTEAFF.